These 26 T cell receptor beta chains were all obtained from the same sample, sequenced in a study of monozygotic twins with inflammatory bowel disease. Using the 5' RACE reads, TCRdb records one entry per CDR3 protein without DNA. This table holds fewer than 150,000 distinct CDR3 sequences. The sample was blood. The receptors shown here come from a human donor with ulcerative colitis or Crohn's disease, or a healthy co-twin of an affected twin (not recorded which).

V is TRBV18 and J is TRBJ2-2; TCRdb selects TRBD1, and the lack of DNA leaves this call unchecked. Looked up from germline, CDR1 is KGHSH and CDR2 is LQKENI. The length of the CDR3 is 15 residues. The CDR3 here is CASSLTGPNTGELFF.

The V gene is TRBV20-1, the J gene TRBJ2-1; the D gene TCRdb calls, TRBD1, cannot be checked with no DNA. CDR1 is DFQATT, CDR2 SNEGSKA, per germline (reference sequence). This CDR3 has 13 amino acids. CDR3 in amino acids: CSARLGGINEQFF.

The rearrangement joins TRBV9 to TRBJ1-3. CDR3 length: 12 amino acids. CDR1 and CDR2 from the germline V gene are SGDLS and YYNGEE. The CDR3 is CASSDVWNTIYF.

The rearrangement links TRBV7-2 to TRBJ1-5. The CDR3 is 13 residues long. The germline V gene has CDR1 SGHTA and CDR2 FQGNSA. CDR3 region: CASSLERSRPQHF.

This chain links TRBV7-2 with TRBJ1-5; TCRdb's assignment of TRBD1 cannot be checked, as there is no DNA. The CDR3 is 16 residues long. CDR1 is SGHTA and CDR2 is FQGNSA in the germline V gene. CDR3 amino acids: CASSLMSIVGGQPQHF.

The chain has TRBV12-3 or TRBV12-4 and TRBJ2-1; the TCRdb D gene call, TRBD1, has no DNA to confirm it. The CDR3 is 15 amino acids. CDR3: CASSISGGASNEQFF.

The V call is TRBV20-1, the J call TRBJ1-2. Germline lookup yields CDR1 DFQATT and CDR2 SNEGSKA (reference sequence). The CDR3 runs to 11 residues. CDR3 amino acids: CSAHTDTGYTF.

The CDR3 is CSARDRGTSYEKLFF. The rearrangement uses TRBV20-1 and TRBJ1-4; TCRdb reports TRBD1, a call that lacks DNA to check it against. Germline V gene sequence: CDR1 DFQATT, CDR2 SNEGSKA (reference sequence). The CDR3 spans 15 residues.

This chain joins TRBV27 and TRBJ2-3. The germline V gene encodes CDR1 MNHEY and CDR2 SMNVEV (reference sequence). The CDR3 covers 12 residues. Here the CDR3 reads CASRVSTDTQYF.

The chain employs TRBV5-1 and TRBJ2-2; TCRdb's D call, TRBD1, is unchecked because there is no DNA. This CDR3 region has 14 residues. The germline V gene encodes CDR1 SGHRS and CDR2 YFSETQ. CDR3 sequence: CASRRTGVDGELFF.

The chain uses TRBV5-1 and TRBJ1-1; the TRBD1 assignment by TCRdb is unverifiable without DNA. The CDR3 sequence is 16 residues long. Germline-derived CDR1 and CDR2 are SGHRS and YFSETQ. The CDR3 here is CASSLGQVVGYTEAFF.

This sequence joins TRBV15 and TRBJ2-7. Germline CDR1 is LNHNV and CDR2 is YYDKDF (reference sequence). CDR3 length: 15 amino acids. CDR3 amino acids: CATSREGRGSYEQYF.

V gene TRBV27 combines with J gene TRBJ2-7; TCRdb selects TRBD1, and the lack of DNA leaves this call unchecked. The germline V gene encodes CDR1 MNHEY and CDR2 SMNVEV (reference sequence). The CDR3 totals 15 residues. CDR3 residues: CASSTGRQSTYEQYF.

V gene TRBV5-1 combines with J gene TRBJ1-1; TCRdb's D gene call, TRBD1, goes unchecked for lack of DNA. The length of the CDR3 is 16 residues. Germline V lookup: CDR1 SGHRS, CDR2 YFSETQ. CDR3 sequence reads: CASSPGTGRVNTEAFF.

This sequence joins TRBV7-2 and TRBJ2-1; there is no DNA to check the TCRdb D call of TRBD2. In germline, CDR1 is SGHTA, CDR2 FQGNSA. The CDR3 is 15 amino acids. CDR3 region: CASSQPAGGHNEQFF.

The chain uses TRBV19 and TRBJ1-2; TCRdb outputs TRBD1, but without DNA this stays unchecked. Germline V lookup: CDR1 LNHDA, CDR2 SQIVND (reference sequence). This CDR3 is 15 amino acids long. CDR3 residues: CASSPLRGQGGGYTF.

V gene TRBV7-2 combines with J gene TRBJ2-2; TCRdb selects TRBD1, and the lack of DNA leaves this call unchecked. The CDR3 runs to 14 residues. CDR1 is SGHTA, CDR2 FQGNSA, per germline. This CDR3 is CARGDSANTGELFF.

The chain has TRBV24-1 and TRBJ1-2; the D call of TRBD1 rests on TCRdb alone, since no DNA is present to check it. The CDR3 has 18 residues. The germline V gene encodes CDR1 KGHDR and CDR2 SFDVKD. This CDR3 reads CATSGGQGRPSANYGYTF.

This chain uses TRBV12-3 or TRBV12-4 with TRBJ1-1; TCRdb returns TRBD1, unconfirmable since there is no DNA. CDR3 length: 14 amino acids. The CDR3 here is CASSEGQVGTEAFF.

V gene TRBV20-1 combines with J gene TRBJ2-7; TCRdb returns TRBD1, unconfirmable since there is no DNA. Germline-derived CDR1 and CDR2 are DFQATT and SNEGSKA (reference sequence). The CDR3 runs to 14 residues. This chain's CDR3 is CSAIGTGGSYEQYF.

CDR3 region: CATSDFAGKRIPSNQPQHF. This rearrangement joins TRBV24-1 to TRBJ1-5. The germline V gene has CDR1 KGHDR and CDR2 SFDVKD. This CDR3 is built from 19 residues.

V and J are TRBV4-3 and TRBJ2-5; TCRdb names TRBD1, which stays unverified in the absence of DNA. Germline assignment: CDR1 LGHNA and CDR2 YSLEER. The CDR3 totals 15 residues. CDR3 amino acids: CASSQDLSGAETQYF.

The gene calls are TRBV5-6 and TRBJ2-6; TCRdb's D gene call, TRBD1, goes unchecked for lack of DNA. Per the germline V gene, CDR1 is SGHDT and CDR2 is YYEEEE. The CDR3 extends over 16 amino acids. This CDR3 is CASSRRQGTGGNVLTF.

The chain links TRBV18 to TRBJ1-6. CDR1 and CDR2 from the germline V gene are KGHSH and LQKENI. CDR3 length: 15 residues. The CDR3 protein is CASSPLRPNNSPLHF.

This rearrangement joins TRBV5-4 to TRBJ2-3; TCRdb's D gene call, TRBD2, goes unchecked for lack of DNA. Germline CDR1 reads SGHNT; CDR2 reads YYREEE (reference sequence). This CDR3 contains 17 residues. CDR3 sequence: CASSTRLAGAQGDTQYF.

The V and J genes are TRBV5-6 and TRBJ2-7; there is no DNA to check the TCRdb D call of TRBD1. Germline V gene data show CDR1 as SGHDT and CDR2 as YYEEEE. There are 13 residues in the CDR3. The CDR3 loop reads CASTRDRLREQYF.